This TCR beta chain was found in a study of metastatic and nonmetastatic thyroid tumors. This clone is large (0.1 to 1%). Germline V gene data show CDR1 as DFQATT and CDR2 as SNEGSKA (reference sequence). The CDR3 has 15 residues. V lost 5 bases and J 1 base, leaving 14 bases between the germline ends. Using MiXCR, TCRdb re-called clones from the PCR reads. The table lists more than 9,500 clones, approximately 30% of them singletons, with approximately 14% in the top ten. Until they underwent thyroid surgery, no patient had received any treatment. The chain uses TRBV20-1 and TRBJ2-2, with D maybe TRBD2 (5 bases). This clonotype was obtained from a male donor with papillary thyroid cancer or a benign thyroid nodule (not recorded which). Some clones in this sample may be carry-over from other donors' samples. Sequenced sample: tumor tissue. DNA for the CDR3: TGCAGTGCTGCCCTAGCCGCCCGGAACACCGGGGAGCTGTTTTTT. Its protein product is CSAALAARNTGELFF.